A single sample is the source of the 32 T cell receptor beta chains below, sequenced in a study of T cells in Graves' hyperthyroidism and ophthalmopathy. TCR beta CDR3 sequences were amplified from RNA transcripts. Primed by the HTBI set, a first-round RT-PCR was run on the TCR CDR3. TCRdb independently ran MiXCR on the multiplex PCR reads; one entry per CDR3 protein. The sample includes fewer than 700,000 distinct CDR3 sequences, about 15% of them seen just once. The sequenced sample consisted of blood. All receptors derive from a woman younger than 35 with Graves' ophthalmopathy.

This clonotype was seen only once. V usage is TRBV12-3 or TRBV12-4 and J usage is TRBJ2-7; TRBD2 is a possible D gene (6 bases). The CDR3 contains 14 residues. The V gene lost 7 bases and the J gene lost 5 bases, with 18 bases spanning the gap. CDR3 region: CASTLRTGGNEQYF. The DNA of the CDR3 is TGTGCCAGCACCCTCCGAACCGGCGGGAACGAGCAGTACTTC.

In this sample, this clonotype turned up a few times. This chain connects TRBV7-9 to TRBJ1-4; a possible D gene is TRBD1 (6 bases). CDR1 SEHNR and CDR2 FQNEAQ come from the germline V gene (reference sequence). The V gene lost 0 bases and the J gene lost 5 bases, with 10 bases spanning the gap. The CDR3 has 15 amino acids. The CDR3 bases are TGTGCCAGCAGCTTAGCACAGGGAGACAATGAAAAACTGTTTTTT. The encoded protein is CASSLAQGDNEKLFF.

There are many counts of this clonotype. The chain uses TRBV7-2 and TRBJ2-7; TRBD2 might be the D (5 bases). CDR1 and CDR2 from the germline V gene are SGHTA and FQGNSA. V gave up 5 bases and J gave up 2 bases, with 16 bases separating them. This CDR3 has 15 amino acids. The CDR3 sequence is CASSPVSGNPYEQYF. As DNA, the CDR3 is TGTGCCAGCAGCCCCGTCTCGGGAAACCCCTACGAGCAGTACTTC. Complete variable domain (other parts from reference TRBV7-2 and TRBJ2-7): GAGVSQSPSNKVTEKGKDVELRCDPISGHTALYWYRQSLGQGLEFLIYFQGNSAPDKSGLPSDRFSAERTGGSVSTLTIQRTQQEDSAVYLCASSPVSGNPYEQYFGPGTRLTVT.

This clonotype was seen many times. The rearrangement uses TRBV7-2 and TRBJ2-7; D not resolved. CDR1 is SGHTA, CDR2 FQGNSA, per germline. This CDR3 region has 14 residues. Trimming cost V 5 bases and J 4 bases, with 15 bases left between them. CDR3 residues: CASSPPPVGYEQYF. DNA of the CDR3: TGTGCCAGCAGCCCCCCCCCCGTTGGGTACGAGCAGTACTTC.

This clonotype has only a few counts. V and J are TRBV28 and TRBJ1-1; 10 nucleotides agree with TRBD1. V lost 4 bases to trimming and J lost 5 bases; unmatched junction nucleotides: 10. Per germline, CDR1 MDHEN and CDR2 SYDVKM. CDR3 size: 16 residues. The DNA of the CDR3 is TGTGCCAGCAGTTCGACAGGGGGCGCGGGTAAGACTGAAGCTTTCTTT. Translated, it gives CASSSTGGAGKTEAFF.

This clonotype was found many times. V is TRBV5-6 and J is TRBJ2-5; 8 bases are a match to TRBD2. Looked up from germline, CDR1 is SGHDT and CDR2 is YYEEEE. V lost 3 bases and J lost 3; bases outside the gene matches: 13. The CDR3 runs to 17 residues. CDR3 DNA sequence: TGTGCCAGCAGCTCGGGAAAACTAGCGGAGTTTGAAGAGACCCAGTACTTC. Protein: CASSSGKLAEFEETQYF.

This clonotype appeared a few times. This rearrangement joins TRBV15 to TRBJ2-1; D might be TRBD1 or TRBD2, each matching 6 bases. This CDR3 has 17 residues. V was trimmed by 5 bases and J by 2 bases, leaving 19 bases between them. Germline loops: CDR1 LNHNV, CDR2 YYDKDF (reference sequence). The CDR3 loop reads CATSGPGAPPTYNEQFF. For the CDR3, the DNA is TGTGCCACCAGCGGACCGGGGGCCCCACCTACCTACAATGAGCAGTTCTTC.

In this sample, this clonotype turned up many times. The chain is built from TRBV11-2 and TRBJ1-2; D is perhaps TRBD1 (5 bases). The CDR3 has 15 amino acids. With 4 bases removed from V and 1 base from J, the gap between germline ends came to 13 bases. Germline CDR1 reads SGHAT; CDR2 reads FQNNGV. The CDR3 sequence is CASSSTVGRNYGYTF. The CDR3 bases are TGTGCCAGCAGCTCGACAGTCGGACGTAACTATGGCTACACCTTC.

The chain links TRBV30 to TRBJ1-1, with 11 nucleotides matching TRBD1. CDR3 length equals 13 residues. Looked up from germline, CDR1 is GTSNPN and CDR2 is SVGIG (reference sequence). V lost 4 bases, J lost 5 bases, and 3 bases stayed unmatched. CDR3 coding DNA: TGTGCCTGGACGGGACAGGGGGAAACTGAAGCTTTCTTT. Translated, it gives CAWTGQGETEAFF. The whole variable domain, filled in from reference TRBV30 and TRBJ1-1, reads SQTIHQWPATLVQPVGSPLSLECTVEGTSNPNLYWYRQAAGRGLQLLFYSVGIGQISSEVPQNLSASRPQDRQFILSSKKLLLSDSGFYLCAWTGQGETEAFFGQGTRLTVV.

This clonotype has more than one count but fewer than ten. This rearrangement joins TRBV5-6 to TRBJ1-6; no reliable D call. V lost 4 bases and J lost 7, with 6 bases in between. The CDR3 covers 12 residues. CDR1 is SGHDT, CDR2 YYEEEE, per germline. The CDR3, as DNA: TGTGCCAGCAGCCGTACAAATTCACCCCTCCACTTT. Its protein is CASSRTNSPLHF. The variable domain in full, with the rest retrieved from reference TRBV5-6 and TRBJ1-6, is DAGVTQSPTHLIKTRGQQVTLRCSPKSGHDTVSWYQQALGQGPQFIFQYYEEEERQRGNFPDRFSGHQFPNYSSELNVNALLLGDSALYLCASSRTNSPLHFGNGTRLTVT.

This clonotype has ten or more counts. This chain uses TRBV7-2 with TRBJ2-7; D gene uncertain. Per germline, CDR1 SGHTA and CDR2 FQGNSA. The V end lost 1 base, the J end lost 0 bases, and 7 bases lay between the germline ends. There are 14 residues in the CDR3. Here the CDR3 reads CASSLVWSSYEQYF. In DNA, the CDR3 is TGTGCCAGCAGCTTAGTCTGGAGCTCCTACGAGCAGTACTTC.

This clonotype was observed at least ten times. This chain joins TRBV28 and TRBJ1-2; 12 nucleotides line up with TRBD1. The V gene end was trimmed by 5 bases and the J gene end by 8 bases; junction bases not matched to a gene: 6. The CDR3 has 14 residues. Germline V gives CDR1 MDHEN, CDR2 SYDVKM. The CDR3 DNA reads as TGTGCCAGCAGTAGGGACAGGGGGCAACGAGGCTACACCTTC. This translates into CASSRDRGQRGYTF.

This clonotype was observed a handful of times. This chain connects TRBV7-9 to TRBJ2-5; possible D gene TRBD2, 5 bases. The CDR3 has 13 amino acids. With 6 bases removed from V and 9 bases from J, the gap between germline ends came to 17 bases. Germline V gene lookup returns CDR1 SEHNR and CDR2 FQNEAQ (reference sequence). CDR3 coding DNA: TGTGCCAGCAGTTCCTCCCTTTTGGAGGCCCAGTACTTC. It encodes CASSSSLLEAQYF.

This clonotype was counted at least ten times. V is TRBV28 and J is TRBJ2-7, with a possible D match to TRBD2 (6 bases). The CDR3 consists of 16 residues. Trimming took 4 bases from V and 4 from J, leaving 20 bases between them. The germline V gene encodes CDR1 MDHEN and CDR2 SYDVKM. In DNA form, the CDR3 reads TGTGCCAGCAGTTCCCAGGGTTGGAGGGGAGATTACGAGCAGTACTTC. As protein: CASSSQGWRGDYEQYF.

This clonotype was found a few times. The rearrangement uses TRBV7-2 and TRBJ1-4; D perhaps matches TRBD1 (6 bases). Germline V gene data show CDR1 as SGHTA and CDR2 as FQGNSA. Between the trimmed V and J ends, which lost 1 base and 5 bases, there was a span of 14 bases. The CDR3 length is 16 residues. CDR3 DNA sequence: TGTGCCAGCAGCTTAGTGGTCGCAGGGGTAAATGAAAAACTGTTTTTT. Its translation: CASSLVVAGVNEKLFF.

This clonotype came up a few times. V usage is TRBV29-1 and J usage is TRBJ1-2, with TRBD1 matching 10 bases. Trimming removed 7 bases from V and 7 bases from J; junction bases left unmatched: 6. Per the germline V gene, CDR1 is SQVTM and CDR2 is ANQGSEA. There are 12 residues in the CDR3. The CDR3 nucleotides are TGCAGCGCCCCGACAGGGGGCGGTGGCTACACCTTC. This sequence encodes CSAPTGGGGYTF.

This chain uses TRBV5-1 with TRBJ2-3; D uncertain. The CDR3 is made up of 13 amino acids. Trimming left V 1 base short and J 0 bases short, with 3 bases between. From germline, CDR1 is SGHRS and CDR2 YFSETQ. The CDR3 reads CASSLKSTDTQYF. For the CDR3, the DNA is TGCGCCAGCAGCTTGAAAAGCACAGATACGCAGTATTTT.

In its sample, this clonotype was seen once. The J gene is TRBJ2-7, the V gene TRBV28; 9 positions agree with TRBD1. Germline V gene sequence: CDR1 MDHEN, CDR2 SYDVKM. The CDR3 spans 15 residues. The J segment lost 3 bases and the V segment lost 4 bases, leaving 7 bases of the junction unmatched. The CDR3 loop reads CASSYPVTGGYEQYF. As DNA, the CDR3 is TGTGCCAGCAGTTATCCGGTGACAGGGGGCTACGAGCAGTACTTC.

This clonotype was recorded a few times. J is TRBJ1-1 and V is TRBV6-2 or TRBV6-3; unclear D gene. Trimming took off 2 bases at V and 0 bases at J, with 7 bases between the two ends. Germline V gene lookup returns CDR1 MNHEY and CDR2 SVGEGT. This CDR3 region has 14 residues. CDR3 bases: TGTGCCAGCAGTTACCCCGGGGTGAACACTGAAGCTTTCTTT. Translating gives CASSYPGVNTEAFF.

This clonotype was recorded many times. CDR3 amino acids: CASSLAPGQASEQYF. CDR3 in DNA: TGTGCCAGCAGCTTAGCCCCGGGACAGGCAAGCGAGCAGTACTTC. This sequence joins TRBV7-2 and TRBJ2-7, with TRBD1 matching 8 bases. The ends lost 0 bases at V and 6 bases at J; junction bases unmatched: 7. From germline, CDR1 is SGHTA and CDR2 FQGNSA. This CDR3 contains 15 residues.

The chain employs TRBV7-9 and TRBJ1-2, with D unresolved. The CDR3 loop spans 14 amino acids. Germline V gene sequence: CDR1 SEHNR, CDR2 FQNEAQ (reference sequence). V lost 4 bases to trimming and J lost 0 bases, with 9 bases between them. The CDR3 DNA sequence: TGTGCCAGCAGCTCCCCGAATGCTAACTATGGCTACACCTTC. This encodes CASSSPNANYGYTF.

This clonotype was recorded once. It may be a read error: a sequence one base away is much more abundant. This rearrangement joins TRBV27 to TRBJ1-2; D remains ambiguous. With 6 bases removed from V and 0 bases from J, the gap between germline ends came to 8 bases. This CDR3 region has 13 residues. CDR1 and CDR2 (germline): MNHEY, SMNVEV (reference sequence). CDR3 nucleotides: TGTGCCAGCAGCTCACCCCCTAACTATGGCTACACCTTC. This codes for CASSSPPNYGYTF.

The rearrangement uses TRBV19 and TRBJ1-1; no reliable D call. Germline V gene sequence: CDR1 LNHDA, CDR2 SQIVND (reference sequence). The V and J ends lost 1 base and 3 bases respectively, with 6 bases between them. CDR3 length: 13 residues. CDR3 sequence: CASSIGSDTEAFF. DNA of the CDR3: TGTGCCAGTAGTATAGGGTCGGACACTGAAGCTTTCTTT.

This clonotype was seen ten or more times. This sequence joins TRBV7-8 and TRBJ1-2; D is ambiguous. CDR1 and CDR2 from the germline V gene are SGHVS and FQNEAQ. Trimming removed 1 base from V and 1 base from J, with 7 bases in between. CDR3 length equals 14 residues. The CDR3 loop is CASSLGFVNYGYTF. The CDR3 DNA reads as TGTGCCAGCAGCTTAGGTTTTGTTAACTATGGCTACACCTTC.

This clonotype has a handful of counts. CDR3: CASSYQGLAGGKDEQFF. CDR3 coding DNA: TGTGCCAGCAGCTACCAGGGGTTAGCGGGGGGGAAGGATGAGCAGTTCTTC. V and J are TRBV6-2 or TRBV6-3 and TRBJ2-1, with 11 nucleotides matching TRBD2. J gave up 8 bases and V 6 bases, and 15 bases lay outside the gene matches. Looked up from germline, CDR1 is MNHEY and CDR2 is SVGEGT. This CDR3 has 17 residues.

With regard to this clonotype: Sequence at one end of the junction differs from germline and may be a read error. The CDR3 loop reads CASSLGASGGTTYNGQFF. For the CDR3, the DNA is TGTGCCAGCAGCTTAGGGGCTAGCGGGGGGACTACCTACAATGGGCAGTTCTTC. This chain links TRBV11-3 with TRBJ2-1, with 11 bases aligning to TRBD2. Germline assignment: CDR1 SGHNT and CDR2 YENEEA. This CDR3 has 18 residues.

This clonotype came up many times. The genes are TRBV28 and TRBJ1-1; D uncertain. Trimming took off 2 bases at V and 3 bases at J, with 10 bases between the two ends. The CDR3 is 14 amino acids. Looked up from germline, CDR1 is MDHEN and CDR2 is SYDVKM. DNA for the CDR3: TGTGCCAGCAGTTTAGACCGGGAAGACACTGAAGCTTTCTTT. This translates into CASSLDREDTEAFF.

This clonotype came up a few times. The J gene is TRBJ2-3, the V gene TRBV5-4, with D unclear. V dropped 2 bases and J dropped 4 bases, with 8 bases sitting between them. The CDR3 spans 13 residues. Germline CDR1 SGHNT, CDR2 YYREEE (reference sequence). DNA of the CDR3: TGTGCCAGCAGCTTTGATGGCCCAGATACGCAGTATTTT. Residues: CASSFDGPDTQYF.

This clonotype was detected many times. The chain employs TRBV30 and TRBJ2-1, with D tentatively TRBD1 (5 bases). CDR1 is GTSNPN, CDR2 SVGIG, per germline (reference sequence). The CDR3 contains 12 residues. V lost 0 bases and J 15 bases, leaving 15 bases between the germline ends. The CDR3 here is CAWSVRDSMAFF. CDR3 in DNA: TGTGCCTGGAGTGTACGAGACAGTATGGCGTTCTTC.

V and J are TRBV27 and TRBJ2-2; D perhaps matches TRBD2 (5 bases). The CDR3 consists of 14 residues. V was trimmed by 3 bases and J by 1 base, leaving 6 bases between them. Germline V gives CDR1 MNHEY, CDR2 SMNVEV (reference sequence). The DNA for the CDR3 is TGTGCCAGCAGTTTGAGGGAGAACACCGGGGAGCTGTTTTTT. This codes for CASSLRENTGELFF.

CDR3 loop: CSGRRRGLYGYTF. The CDR3 DNA reads TGCAGCGGGCGACGAAGGGGCCTCTATGGCTACACCTTC. The J gene is TRBJ1-2, the V gene TRBV29-1, with a weak D call TRBD1 (5 bases). There are 13 residues in the CDR3. Trimming removed 7 bases from V and 4 bases from J, with 16 bases in between. Germline V gene sequence: CDR1 SQVTM, CDR2 ANQGSEA.

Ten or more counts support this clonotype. CDR3 in DNA: TGTGCCAGCAGTTGGGTCGCCAATGAGCAGTTCTTC. Its protein product is CASSWVANEQFF. The chain is built from TRBV7-9 and TRBJ2-1; D not certain. The V gene lost 6 bases and the J gene lost 6 bases, with 9 bases spanning the gap. The CDR3 covers 12 residues. Germline assignment: CDR1 SEHNR and CDR2 FQNEAQ (reference sequence).